This is a list of T cell receptor beta chains from one sample in a study of blood T cell repertoires in COVID-19. Repertoires were generated with immunoSEQ multiplex PCR, while TCRdb's copy carries only in-frame clones and drops some. The top ten hold approximately 9% of the sample, which has about 15,000 clones, about 80% seen once. Sequencing was carried out using peripheral blood. The receptors stem from a human donor in a cohort sampled during active COVID-19. Both conserved end residues are part of each CDR3. Each record gives: V gene, D gene, J gene, CDR3 protein, CDR3 DNA. The D gene is left open where the match is weak.

v_call: TRBV2; d_call: TRBD2; j_call: TRBJ2-1; cdr3_aa: CASMMGEGRQFF; cdr3_nt: TGTGCCAGCATGATGGGGGAGGGACGGCAGTTCTTC
v_call: TRBV7-9; d_call: TRBD1; j_call: TRBJ1-6; cdr3_aa: CASSLDTGANSPLHF; cdr3_nt: TGTGCCAGCAGCTTAGATACAGGGGCGAATTCACCCCTCCACTTT
v_call: TRBV2; d_call: -; j_call: TRBJ2-7; cdr3_aa: CASSYTRDEQYF; cdr3_nt: TGTGCCAGCAGTTACACACGGGACGAGCAGTACTTC
v_call: TRBV19; d_call: TRBD2; j_call: TRBJ2-5; cdr3_aa: CASSTSGRYWETQYF; cdr3_nt: TGTGCCAGTAGTACTAGCGGGCGATACTGGGAGACCCAGTACTTC
v_call: TRBV9; d_call: -; j_call: TRBJ2-2; cdr3_aa: CASSVVSENTGELFF; cdr3_nt: TGTGCCAGCAGCGTAGTTAGCGAGAACACCGGGGAGCTGTTTTTT
v_call: TRBV19; d_call: -; j_call: TRBJ1-2; cdr3_aa: CASSIGFRGGVNYGYTF; cdr3_nt: TGTGCCAGTAGTATAGGATTTCGGGGGGGCGTCAACTATGGCTACACCTTC
v_call: TRBV2; d_call: TRBD1; j_call: TRBJ1-6; cdr3_aa: CASSVGDSHNSPLHF; cdr3_nt: TGTGCCAGCAGTGTGGGGGACAGCCATAATTCACCCCTCCACTTT
v_call: TRBV3-1/TRBV3-2; d_call: -; j_call: TRBJ1-5; cdr3_aa: CASSPRQVTCNQPQHF; cdr3_nt: TGTGCCAGCAGCCCCCGACAGGTGACCTGTAATCAGCCCCAGCATTTT
v_call: TRBV6-5; d_call: TRBD1; j_call: TRBJ1-5; cdr3_aa: CASSIRQGWSQPQHF; cdr3_nt: TGTGCCAGCAGTATAAGACAGGGCTGGAGTCAGCCCCAGCATTTT
v_call: TRBV2; d_call: -; j_call: TRBJ2-1; cdr3_aa: CASSEARARPFF; cdr3_nt: TGTGCCAGCAGTGAGGCCAGGGCACGGCCGTTCTTC
v_call: TRBV7-2; d_call: TRBD1; j_call: TRBJ2-7; cdr3_aa: CASSSTGNEQYF; cdr3_nt: TGTGCCAGCAGCTCGACAGGGAACGAGCAGTACTTC
v_call: TRBV3-1/TRBV3-2; d_call: -; j_call: TRBJ2-3; cdr3_aa: CASSQDPLGAQDTQYF; cdr3_nt: TGTGCCAGCAGCCAAGATCCTTTAGGGGCTCAAGATACGCAATATTTT
v_call: TRBV7-6; d_call: -; j_call: TRBJ2-2; cdr3_aa: CASSLLVRGTGELFF; cdr3_nt: TGTGCCAGCAGCTTATTAGTTAGGGGGACCGGGGAGCTGTTTTTT